This T cell receptor (beta chain) was identified during a study of vaccination effects on CD4 cells after COVID-19. As for this clone: What it binds is unknown.

Antigen-specific CD4+ T cells were first expanded with viral peptide pools by the ViraFEST assay and only then sequenced. Following culture for under 12 days, CD4+ T cells were isolated. Sometime from March through December 2020, the person acquired a SARS-CoV-2 infection that PCR confirmed. Fewer than 2.5 million PBMC were seeded per well and grown in the presence of roughly 11 IU/ml IL-2 and about 10 ug/ml peptides. Replacing half the medium with IL-2 medium was done on days 3 and 7. V lost 2 bases and J lost 6, with 17 bases in between. The V gene's germline CDR1 is SGHTS and CDR2 YDEGEE. The CDR3 loop spans 16 amino acids. The assay was immunoSEQ multiplex PCR, and TCRdb's table has in-frame clones only and misses some. The top ten hold more than 5% of the sample, which has fewer than 90,000 clones, 73% seen once.

The rearrangement uses TRBV5-8 and TRBJ2-2; possibly TRBD1 or TRBD2 for D (5 bases each). This clonotype was obtained from a human donor who had a prior SARS-CoV-2 infection. The sequences come from CD4+ T cells from PBMCs cultured with HIV peptides, collected before COVID-19 vaccination. Documented subset: HIV-1 Nef peptide pool negative control/reference culture. DNA for the CDR3: TGTGCCAGCAGCTTTATGGGGACGGTATTGTCCGGGGAGCTGTTTTTT. Amino acids: CASSFMGTVLSGELFF. Using reference TRBV5-8 and TRBJ2-2 for the parts outside the CDR3, the full variable domain is EAGVTQSPTHLIKTRGQQATLRCSPISGHTSVYWYQQALGLGLQFLLWYDEGEERNRGNFPPRFSGRQFPNYSSELNVNALELEDSALYLCASSFMGTVLSGELFFGEGSRLTVL.